This T cell receptor beta chain was recovered during a study of Graves' ophthalmopathy and Graves' hyperthyroidism (dated by TCRdb to between 2017 and 2018). Background on the whole study: Peripheral blood samples were taken at the time of initial diagnosis, before any treatment was given. To explore V-J signatures that distinguish ophthalmopathy from hyperthyroidism, a discovery set of 100 patients was enrolled, made up of more than 40 with ophthalmopathy and roughly 55 with stable hyperthyroidism. Following sample collection, hyperthyroidism patients were given methimazole at a starting dose of 30 mg daily, and ophthalmopathy patients were given high-dose intravenous methylprednisolone. An independent validation cohort was composed of some 19 hyperthyroidism patients and 17 patients who later progressed from hyperthyroidism to ophthalmopathy. The study used signatures of the TCR beta repertoire to tell Graves' ophthalmopathy apart from Graves' hyperthyroidism and to predict which patients would progress to ophthalmopathy. In five or six hyperthyroidism patients, T-cell repertoires of thyroid tissue and blood were compared. In total, around 140 blood samples were TCR-sequenced: 43 ophthalmopathy, 75 hyperthyroidism and some 17 hyperthyroidism-to-ophthalmopathy patients. Broad study findings and their caveats: Sample size was not statistically predetermined, and group allocation was not concealed from the investigators. In cross-validation, the 13-signature model distinguished ophthalmopathy from stable hyperthyroidism with 87.88% sensitivity and about 81% specificity, while in the test set the corresponding values were 80% and 75%. In validation, the model predicted ophthalmopathy progression with more than 70% sensitivity and roughly 72% specificity; some twelve predicted patients were CT-confirmed with GO in a median of around 6 months. Among expanded thyroid clonotypes with frequency above 0.001, most also showed up in blood, which suggests that blood repertoires may reflect the thyroid immune response.

From cysteine to phenylalanine, the CDR3 is 15 amino acids long. Only the CDR3 part of the read is kept: 45 bases, read in frame from the first base. Trimming removed 0 bases from V and 1 base from J, leaving 9 bases between the germline ends. CDR1 SGHAT and CDR2 FQNNGV were looked up in the germline V gene. This clonotype was found many times. Its binding antigen is unknown. The sample holds no much larger clone one base away, and base qualities are not on file. The ophthalmopathy patients had moderately to severely active disease, with a Clinical Activity Score of 3 or higher, a NOSPECS grade of 4 or higher, and a disease duration of less than 3 months. Patients were excluded if they had other autoimmune diseases, uncontrolled infections, pregnancy or lactation. Clinical symptoms, serum thyroxine, TRAb, thyroid ultrasound and orbital computed tomography formed the basis of the diagnosis. Ficoll-Paque density gradient centrifugation was used to isolate PBMCs from about 9 ml of fresh peripheral blood. Total RNA was extracted using Trizol reagent, and RNA quality was checked on an Agilent 2100 Bioanalyzer.

TCR beta CDR3 regions were amplified from RNA transcripts for repertoire sequencing. HTBI primers and the Qiagen OneStep RT-PCR kit were used in a first-round RT-PCR, which was followed by a second-round multiplex PCR, size selection and purification. Libraries were sequenced paired-end with 100 bp reads on an Illumina HiSeq2000. As for the original processing: SOAPnuke was used to process the reads, removing any read that contained adapters or uncalled bases, had a mean Phred below 15, or lacked an exact match to the constant primer or identifier. High-quality paired reads were merged with COPE v1.2.5. Each unique nucleotide sequence was treated as a clonotype, and MiTCR v1.1 was used to align the clonotypes to the IMGT TRB V, D and J references. The analysis was limited to V-J combinations with a frequency above 0.0001, which together covered approximately 99% of the repertoires. A TCR clonal expansion and chaos score per V-J combination was defined as the ratio of F50 clonal expansion to chaos observed in the TCRdist matrix. Welch's t-statistics and random forest were used to narrow the features down to more than 10 V-J combinations, which were then fed into a naive Bayes classifier. The similarity between thyroid and blood repertoires was quantified using the Morisita-Horn index. The public sequencing data were trimmed at Q25 with fastp and processed into clonotypes with MiXCR by TCRdb, which kept only in-frame beta chains. Each CDR3 protein gets just one entry, which takes the most common genes and DNA from the rows behind it. V and J calls and clone size were set by TCRdb, not the authors. For this sample there are about 700,000 distinct CDR3 sequences; roughly two fifths appear just once. The top ten constitute 35% to 55% of the sample.

What was sequenced was peripheral blood. The receptor was isolated from an adult man with Graves' ophthalmopathy. The sequence is built from TRBV11-2 and TRBJ1-1; the D gene cannot be named for sure. The nucleotide sequence reads TGTGCCAGCAGCTTAGATCTGGTTACGAACACTGAAGCTTTCTTT. Its protein is CASSLDLVTNTEAFF.